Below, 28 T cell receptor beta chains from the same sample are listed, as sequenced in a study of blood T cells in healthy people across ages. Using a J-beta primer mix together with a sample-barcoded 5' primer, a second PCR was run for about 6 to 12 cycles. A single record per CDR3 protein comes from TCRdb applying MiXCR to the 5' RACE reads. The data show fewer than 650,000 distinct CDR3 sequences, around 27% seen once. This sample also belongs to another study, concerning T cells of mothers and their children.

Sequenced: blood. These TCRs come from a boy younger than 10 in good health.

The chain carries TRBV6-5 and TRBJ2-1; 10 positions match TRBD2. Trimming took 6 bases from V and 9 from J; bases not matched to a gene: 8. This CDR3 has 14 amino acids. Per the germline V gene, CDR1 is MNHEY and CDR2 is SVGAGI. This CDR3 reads CASSPTSGRAEQFF. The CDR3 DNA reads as TGTGCCAGCAGCCCAACCAGCGGGAGGGCTGAGCAGTTCTTC.

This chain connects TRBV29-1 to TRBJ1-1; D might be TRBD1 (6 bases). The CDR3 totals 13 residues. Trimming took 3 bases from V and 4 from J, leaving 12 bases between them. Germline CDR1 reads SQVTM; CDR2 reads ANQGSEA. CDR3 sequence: CSVDRRGATEAFF. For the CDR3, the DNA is TGCAGCGTTGATAGGCGGGGGGCCACTGAAGCTTTCTTT.

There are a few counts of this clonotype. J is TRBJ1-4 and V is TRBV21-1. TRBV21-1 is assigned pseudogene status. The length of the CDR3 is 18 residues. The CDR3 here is CASSPPGTKTTTNEKLFF. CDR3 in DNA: TGTGCCAGCAGCCCTCCCGGGACTAAAACAACTACTAATGAAAAACTGTTTTTT.

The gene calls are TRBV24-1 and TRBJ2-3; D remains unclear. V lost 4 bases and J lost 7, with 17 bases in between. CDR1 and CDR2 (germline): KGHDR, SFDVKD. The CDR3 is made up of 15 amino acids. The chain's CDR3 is CATSDTRGQLYTQYF. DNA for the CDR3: TGTGCCACCAGTGACACACGAGGCCAGTTGTATACGCAGTATTTT.

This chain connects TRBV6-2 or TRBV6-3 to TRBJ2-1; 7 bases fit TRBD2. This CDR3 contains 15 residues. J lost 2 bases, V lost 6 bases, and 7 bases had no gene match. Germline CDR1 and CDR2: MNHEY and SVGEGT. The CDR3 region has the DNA TGTGCCAGCAGCCTCCGGGAGGCCCCCTACAATGAGCAGTTCTTC. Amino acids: CASSLREAPYNEQFF.

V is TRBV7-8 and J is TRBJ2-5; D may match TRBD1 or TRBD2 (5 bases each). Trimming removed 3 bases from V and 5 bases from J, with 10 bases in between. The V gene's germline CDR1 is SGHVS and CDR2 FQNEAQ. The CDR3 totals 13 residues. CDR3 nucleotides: TGTGCCAGCAGCTTTGCCGGGGCGGAGACCCAGTACTTC. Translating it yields CASSFAGAETQYF.

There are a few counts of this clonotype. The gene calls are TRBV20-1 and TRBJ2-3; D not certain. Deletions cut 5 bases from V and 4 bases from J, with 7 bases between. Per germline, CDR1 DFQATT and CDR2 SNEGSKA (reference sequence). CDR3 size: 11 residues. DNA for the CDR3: TGCAGTGCTGGGCGTCCAGATACGCAGTATTTT. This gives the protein CSAGRPDTQYF.

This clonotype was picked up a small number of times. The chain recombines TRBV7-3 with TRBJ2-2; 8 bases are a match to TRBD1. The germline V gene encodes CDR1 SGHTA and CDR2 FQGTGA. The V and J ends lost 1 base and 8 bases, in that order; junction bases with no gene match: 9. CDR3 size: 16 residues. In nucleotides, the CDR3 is TGTGCCAGCAGCTTAAACGACAGGGGAAGATCGGGGGAGCTGTTTTTT. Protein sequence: CASSLNDRGRSGELFF.

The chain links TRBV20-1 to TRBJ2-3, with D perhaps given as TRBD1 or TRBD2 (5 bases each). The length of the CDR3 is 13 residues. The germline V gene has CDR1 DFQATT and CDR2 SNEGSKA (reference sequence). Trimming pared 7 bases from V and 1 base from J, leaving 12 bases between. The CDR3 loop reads CSVGAAGTDTQYF. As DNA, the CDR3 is TGCAGTGTCGGGGCAGCTGGCACAGATACGCAGTATTTT.

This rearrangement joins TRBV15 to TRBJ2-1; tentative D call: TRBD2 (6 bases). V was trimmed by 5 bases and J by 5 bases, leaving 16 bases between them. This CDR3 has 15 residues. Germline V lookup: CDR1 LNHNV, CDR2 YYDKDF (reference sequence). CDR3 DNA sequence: TGTGCCACCAGCGTACGTAGCGGAGACCACAATGAGCAGTTCTTC. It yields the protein CATSVRSGDHNEQFF.

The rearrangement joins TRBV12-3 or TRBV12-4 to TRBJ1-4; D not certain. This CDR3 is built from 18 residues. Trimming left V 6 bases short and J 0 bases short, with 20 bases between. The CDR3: CASSFRSSIWATNEKLFF. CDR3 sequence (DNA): TGTGCCAGCAGCTTCAGATCCTCCATTTGGGCAACTAATGAAAAACTGTTTTTT.

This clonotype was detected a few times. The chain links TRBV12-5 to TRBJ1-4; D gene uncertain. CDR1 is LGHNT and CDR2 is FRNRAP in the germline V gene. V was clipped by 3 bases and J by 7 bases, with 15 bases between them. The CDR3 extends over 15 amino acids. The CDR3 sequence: CASGFSLHRGEKLFF. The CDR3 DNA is TGTGCTAGTGGTTTCTCGTTACACCGTGGTGAAAAACTGTTTTTT.

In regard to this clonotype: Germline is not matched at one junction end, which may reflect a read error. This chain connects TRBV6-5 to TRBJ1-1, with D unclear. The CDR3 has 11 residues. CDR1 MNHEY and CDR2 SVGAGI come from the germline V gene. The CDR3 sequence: CASSDSGEAFF. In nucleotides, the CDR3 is TGTGCCAGCAGTGACTCCGGTGAAGCTTTCTTT.

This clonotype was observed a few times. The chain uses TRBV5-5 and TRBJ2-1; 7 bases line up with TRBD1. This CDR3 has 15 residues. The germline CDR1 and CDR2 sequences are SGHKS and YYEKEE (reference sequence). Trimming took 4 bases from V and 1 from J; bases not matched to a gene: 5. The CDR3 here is CASSPQTGSYNEQFF. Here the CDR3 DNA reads TGTGCCAGCAGCCCCCAGACAGGGTCCTACAATGAGCAGTTCTTC. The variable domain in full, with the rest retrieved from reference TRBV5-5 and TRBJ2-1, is DAGVTQSPTHLIKTRGQQVTLRCSPISGHKSVSWYQQVLGQGPQFIFQYYEKEERGRGNFPDRFSARQFPNYSSELNVNALLLGDSALYLCASSPQTGSYNEQFFGPGTRLTVL.

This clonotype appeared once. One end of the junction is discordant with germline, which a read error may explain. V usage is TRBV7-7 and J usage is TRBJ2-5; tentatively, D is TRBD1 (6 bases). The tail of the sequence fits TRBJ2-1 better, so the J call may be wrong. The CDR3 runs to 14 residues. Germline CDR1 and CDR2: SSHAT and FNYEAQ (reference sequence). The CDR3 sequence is CASSLSGRGGEQFF. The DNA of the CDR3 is TGTGCTAGCAGCTTATCGGGGCGAGGGGGTGAGCAGTTCTTC.

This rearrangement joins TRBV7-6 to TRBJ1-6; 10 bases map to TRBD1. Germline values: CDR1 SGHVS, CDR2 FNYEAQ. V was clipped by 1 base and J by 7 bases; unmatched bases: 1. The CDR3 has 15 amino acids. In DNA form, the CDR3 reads TGTGCCAGCAGCTTAGGACAGGGGGCCAATTCACCCCTCCACTTT. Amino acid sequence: CASSLGQGANSPLHF.

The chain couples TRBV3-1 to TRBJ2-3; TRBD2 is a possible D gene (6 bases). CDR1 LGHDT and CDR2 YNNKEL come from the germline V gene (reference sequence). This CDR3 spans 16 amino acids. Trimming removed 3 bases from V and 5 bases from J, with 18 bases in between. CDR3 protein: CASSQGRNRGRDTQYF. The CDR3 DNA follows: TGTGCCAGCAGCCAGGGAAGGAACCGGGGGAGAGATACGCAGTATTTT.

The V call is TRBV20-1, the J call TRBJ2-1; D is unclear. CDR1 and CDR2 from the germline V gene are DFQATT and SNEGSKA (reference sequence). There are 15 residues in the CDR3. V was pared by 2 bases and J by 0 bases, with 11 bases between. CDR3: CSARPIRSSYNEQFF. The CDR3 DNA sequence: TGCAGTGCTAGACCGATCAGAAGCTCCTACAATGAGCAGTTCTTC.

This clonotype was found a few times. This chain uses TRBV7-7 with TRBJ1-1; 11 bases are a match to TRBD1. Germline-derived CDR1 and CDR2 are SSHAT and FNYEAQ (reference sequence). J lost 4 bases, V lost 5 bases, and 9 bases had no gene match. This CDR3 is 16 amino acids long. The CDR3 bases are TGTGCCAGCAGCACCCGGACAGGGGGCGTGGGCACTGAAGCTTTCTTT. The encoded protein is CASSTRTGGVGTEAFF.

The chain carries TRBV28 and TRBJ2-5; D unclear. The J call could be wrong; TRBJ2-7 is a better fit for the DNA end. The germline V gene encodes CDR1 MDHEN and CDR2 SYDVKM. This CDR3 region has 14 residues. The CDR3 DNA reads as TGTGCCAGCAGTCTAACTCCCTCTGCCTACGAGCAGTACTTC. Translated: CASSLTPSAYEQYF.

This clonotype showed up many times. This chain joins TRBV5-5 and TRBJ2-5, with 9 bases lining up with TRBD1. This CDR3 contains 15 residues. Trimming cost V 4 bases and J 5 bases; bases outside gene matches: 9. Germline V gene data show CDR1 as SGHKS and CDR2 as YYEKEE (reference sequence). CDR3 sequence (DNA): TGTGCCAGCAGCGAAGATACAGGGGGCTGGGAGACCCAGTACTTC. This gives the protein CASSEDTGGWETQYF.

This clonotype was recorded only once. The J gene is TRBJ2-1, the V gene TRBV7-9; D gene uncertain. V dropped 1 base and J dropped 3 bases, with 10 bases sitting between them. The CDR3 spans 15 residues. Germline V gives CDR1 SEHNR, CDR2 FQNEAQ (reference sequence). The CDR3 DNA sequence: TGTGCCAGCAGCTTAGGATATGGGGACTACAATGAGCAGTTCTTC. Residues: CASSLGYGDYNEQFF.

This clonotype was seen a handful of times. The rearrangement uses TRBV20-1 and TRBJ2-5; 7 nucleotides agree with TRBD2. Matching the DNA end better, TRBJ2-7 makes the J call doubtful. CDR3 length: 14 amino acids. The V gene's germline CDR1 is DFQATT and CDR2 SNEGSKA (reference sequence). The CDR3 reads CSATTSSGTYEQYF. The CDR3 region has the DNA TGCAGTGCCACTACCTCTAGCGGTACCTACGAGCAGTACTTC.

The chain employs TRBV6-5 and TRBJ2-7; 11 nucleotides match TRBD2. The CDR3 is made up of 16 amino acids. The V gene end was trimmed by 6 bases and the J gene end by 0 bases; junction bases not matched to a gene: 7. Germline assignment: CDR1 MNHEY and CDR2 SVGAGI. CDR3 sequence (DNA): TGTGCCAGCAGAACCGGGACTAGCGGCCGCTCCTACGAGCAGTACTTC. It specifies CASRTGTSGRSYEQYF.

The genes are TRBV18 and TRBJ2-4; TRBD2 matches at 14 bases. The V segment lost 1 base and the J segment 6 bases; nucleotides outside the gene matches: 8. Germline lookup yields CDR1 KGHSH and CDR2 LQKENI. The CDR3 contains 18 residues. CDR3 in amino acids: CASSPLGLAGVEANIQYF. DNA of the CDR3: TGTGCCAGCTCACCACTGGGACTAGCGGGGGTCGAGGCAAACATTCAGTACTTC. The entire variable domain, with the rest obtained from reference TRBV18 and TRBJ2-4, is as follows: NAGVMQNPRHLVRRRGQEARLRCSPMKGHSHVYWYRQLPEEGLKFMVYLQKENIIDESGMPKERFSAEFPKEGPSILRIQQVVRGDSAAYFCASSPLGLAGVEANIQYFGAGTRLSVL.

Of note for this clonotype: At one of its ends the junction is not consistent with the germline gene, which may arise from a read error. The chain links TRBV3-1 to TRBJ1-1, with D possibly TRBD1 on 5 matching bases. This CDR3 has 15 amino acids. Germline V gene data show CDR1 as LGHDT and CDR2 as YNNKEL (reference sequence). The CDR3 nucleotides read TGTGCCAGCAGCCAGGGGCGTCAGGCGAACACTAAAGCTTTCTTT. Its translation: CASSQGRQANTKAFF.

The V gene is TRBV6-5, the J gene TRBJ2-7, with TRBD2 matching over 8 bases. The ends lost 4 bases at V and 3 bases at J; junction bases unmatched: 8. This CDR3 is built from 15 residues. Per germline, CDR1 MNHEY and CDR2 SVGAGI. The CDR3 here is CASSSGPLAGYEQYF. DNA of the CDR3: TGTGCCAGCAGTTCGGGGCCCCTAGCGGGCTACGAGCAGTACTTC.

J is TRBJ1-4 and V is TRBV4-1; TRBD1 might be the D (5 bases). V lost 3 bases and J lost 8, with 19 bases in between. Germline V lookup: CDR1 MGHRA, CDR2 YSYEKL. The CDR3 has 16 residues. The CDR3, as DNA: TGCGCCAGCAGCCAGCGCTCCACAGGCAACCCAGAAAAACTGTTTTTT. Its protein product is CASSQRSTGNPEKLFF.